This is a list of T cell receptor beta chains from one sample in a study of vaccination and CD4 T cells after COVID-19. TCRdb passed the PCR reads through MiXCR, listing each CDR3 protein once. The sample includes thousands of distinct CDR3 sequences, approximately 60% of them seen just once. For these receptors, no antigen is known. Sequenced material: cultured CD4+ T cells from blood, taken after SARS-CoV-2 vaccination. These receptor sequences come from a human donor with COVID-19. Each CDR3 is given with its conserved first and last residue. The order of the fields is V gene, D gene, clone size, J gene, CDR3 DNA, CDR3 protein. The D gene is left open where the match is weak. Clone size is not always given. Where it is, it says once, few, many or a class for expanded clones.

TRBV7-8	TRBD2	.	TRBJ2-1	TGTGCCAGCAGCGGACCTAGCGGGGGGTACAATGAGCAGTTCTTC	CASSGPSGGYNEQFF
TRBV10-2	.	few	TRBJ1-2	TGCGCCAGCAGGGGGTCAGGGGTGGACTATGGCTACACCTTC	CASRGSGVDYGYTF
TRBV15	.	.	TRBJ2-3	TGTGCCACCAGCGGGCAGGGATTGAGCACAGATACGCAGTATTTT	CATSGQGLSTDTQYF
TRBV12-3/TRBV12-4	TRBD2	.	TRBJ2-5	TGTGCCAGCAGCCCGATGGGCGGGGGAGGTGAGACCCAGTACTTC	CASSPMGGGGETQYF
TRBV7-9	.	.	TRBJ1-2	TGTGCCAGCAGCTTAGATTCGGGGTCGAGCTACACCTTC	CASSLDSGSSYTF
TRBV5-4	.	.	TRBJ2-5	TGTGCCAGCAGCTTCTTCGACATCGGGGCCCAAGAGACCCAGTACTTC	CASSFFDIGAQETQYF
TRBV12-3/TRBV12-4	.	.	TRBJ1-5	TGTGCCACCCCGGGGCCAGGGGATAGCAATCAGCCCCAGCATTTT	CATPGPGDSNQPQHF
TRBV7-2	TRBD2	.	TRBJ2-7	TGTGCCAGCAGCGATCCCTCTAGCGGGGAGAAAGGGCAGTACTTC	CASSDPSSGEKGQYF
TRBV27	TRBD1	few	TRBJ1-5	TGTGCCAGCAGACGGGACAGTAGCAATCAGCCCCAGCATTTT	CASRRDSSNQPQHF
TRBV12-3/TRBV12-4	.	.	TRBJ2-7	TGTGCCAGCAGTAGGACGGGAAGCTCCTACGAGCAGTACTTC	CASSRTGSSYEQYF
TRBV24-1	TRBD2	.	TRBJ2-5	TGTGCCACCAGTGACCTAAAGGGGAGGGGAGGAAAAGAGACCCAGTACTTC	CATSDLKGRGGKETQYF
TRBV19	TRBD1	once	TRBJ1-5	TGTGCCAGTAGCCCCCTTACAGGGGCAGTCAATCAGCCCCAGCATTTT	CASSPLTGAVNQPQHF
TRBV20-1	.	.	TRBJ1-1	TGCAGTGCTAGTAAGAGGCGGGATGGCACTGAAGCTTTCTTT	CSASKRRDGTEAFF
TRBV19	.	.	TRBJ1-5	TGTGCCAGTAGGGGCGGCAATCAGCCCCAGCATTTT	CASRGGNQPQHF
TRBV27	TRBD2	.	TRBJ2-3	TGTGCCAGCAAGCGGGGGGGCCCAGATACGCAGTATTTT	CASKRGGPDTQYF
TRBV6-1	.	.	TRBJ2-7	TGTGCCAGCAGGGCACCGGGGGTCTACGAGCAGTACTTC	CASRAPGVYEQYF
TRBV7-9	TRBD1	once	TRBJ1-1	TGTGCCAGCAGCTTCGACAGGGACACTGAAGCTTTCTTT	CASSFDRDTEAFF
TRBV15	.	.	TRBJ1-2	TGTGCCACCAGCAGAGATCGGGGGACGAACTATGGCTACACCTTC	CATSRDRGTNYGYTF
TRBV5-4	.	.	TRBJ2-2	TGTGCCAGCAGCCCCGGTGGGAGGAACTACGGGGAGCTGTTTTTT	CASSPGGRNYGELFF
TRBV29-1	.	.	TRBJ2-2	TGCAGCGTCCAGTGGGGTACGAACACCGGGGAGCTGTTTTTT	CSVQWGTNTGELFF
TRBV20-1	TRBD1	.	TRBJ2-5	TGCAGTGCCCGCCGGGACAGCCAAGAGACCCAGTACTTC	CSARRDSQETQYF
TRBV12-3/TRBV12-4	.	medium-sized	TRBJ2-5	TGTGCCAGCAGTTTAGGAGTCTTGAAGTACTTC	CASSLGVLKYF
TRBV7-8	.	.	TRBJ1-5	TGTGCCAGCAGCTTAGGAGATAGCAATCAGCCCCAGCATTTT	CASSLGDSNQPQHF
TRBV4-3	TRBD1	.	TRBJ1-2	TGCGCCAGCAGCCAAGATCCGGGACAGGTTACCGCTAACTATGGCTACACCTTC	CASSQDPGQVTANYGYTF
TRBV6-2/TRBV6-3	TRBD2	.	TRBJ2-3	TGTGCCAGCAGTAACGCGGGGGGACAAAATACGCAGTATTTT	CASSNAGGQNTQYF
TRBV29-1	TRBD1	.	TRBJ1-2	TGCAGCGTCGGGACAGGGAACTCCTATGGCTACACCTTC	CSVGTGNSYGYTF
TRBV24-1	TRBD1	.	TRBJ1-2	TGTGCCACCAGTGACCCGGGACAGGGAGATGGCTACACCTTC	CATSDPGQGDGYTF
TRBV6-2/TRBV6-3	.	.	TRBJ2-3	TGTGCCAGCTCGCTGGACGTCTCAGCAAGCACAGATACGCAGTATTTT	CASSLDVSASTDTQYF
TRBV7-9	.	.	TRBJ2-1	TGTGCCAGCAGCTTAGGGGTCAAGTTCTTC	CASSLGVKFF
TRBV9	.	.	TRBJ1-2	TGTGCCAGCAGTATCGAGAACTATGGCTACACCTTC	CASSIENYGYTF
TRBV7-8	.	.	TRBJ1-1	TGTGCCAGCAGCTCCCGCGGGACGTTGAACACTGAAGCTTTCTTT	CASSSRGTLNTEAFF
TRBV20-1	TRBD2	few	TRBJ2-5	TGCAGTGCTGACTCGACTAGCGGGGTTTTCGCAGAGACCCAGTACTTC	CSADSTSGVFAETQYF
TRBV20-1	TRBD1	.	TRBJ2-3	TGCAGTGCAGTTGACAGGGTGAGGGCAGATACGCAGTATTTT	CSAVDRVRADTQYF
TRBV12-3/TRBV12-4	.	.	TRBJ2-6	TGTGCCAGCAGTAAAGGCTCTGGGGCCAACGTCCTGACTTTC	CASSKGSGANVLTF
TRBV20-1	TRBD1	few	TRBJ1-1	TGCAGTGCTAGAGAGGGGACAGCCACTGAAGCTTTCTTT	CSAREGTATEAFF
TRBV20-1	TRBD2	.	TRBJ2-3	TGCAGTGCTCCCGTGCTAGCGGGGGGTAAATCAGATACGCAGTATTTT	CSAPVLAGGKSDTQYF
TRBV28	.	.	TRBJ1-1	TGTGCCAGCACCCCTTGGGGGGGGAGGGCTGAAGCTTTCTTT	CASTPWGGRAEAFF
TRBV7-9	TRBD1	.	TRBJ2-5	TGTGCCAGCAGCAGGGACAGGGGGTCAGAGACCCAGTACTTC	CASSRDRGSETQYF
TRBV28	.	.	TRBJ1-5	TGTGCCAGCAGTTTACTCGGGCAGCCCCAGCATTTT	CASSLLGQPQHF
TRBV20-1	TRBD2	.	TRBJ2-7	TGCAGTGCTAGTGGTGGACTAGCGATCGAGCAGTACTTC	CSASGGLAIEQYF
TRBV20-1	TRBD1	.	TRBJ1-4	TGCAGTGCTAACGCAGGGGGCGAAAAACTGTTTTTT	CSANAGGEKLFF